This passage covers 8 T cell receptor beta chains from one sample sequenced in a study of yellow fever vaccine responses in identical twins. One entry per CDR3 protein results from TCRdb running MiXCR on the RT-PCR reads. The repertoire has roughly 23,000 distinct CDR3 sequences, roughly 80% of them found once; the top ten carry about 5%. Sequencing used T cells from blood (PBMCs), unsorted or a sorted subset (not recorded which), obtained before or after yellow fever vaccination (not recorded which). The receptors come from a woman aged 18 to 35 who received the yellow fever vaccine.

This chain connects TRBV5-1 to TRBJ2-2; 8 bases line up with TRBD2. With V trimmed by 4 bases and J by 0 bases, 2 bases remained unmatched. The CDR3 runs 15 residues. Germline CDR1 is SGHRS and CDR2 is YFSETQ. The CDR3 DNA sequence: TGCGCCAGCAGCCTAGCGGGCACGAACACCGGGGAGCTGTTTTTT. Translation gives CASSLAGTNTGELFF.

This clonotype was detected once. The chain joins TRBV20-1 to TRBJ1-4; no firm D call. The CDR3 spans 15 residues. Deletions cut 5 bases from V and 7 bases from J, with 20 bases between. Germline V gives CDR1 DFQATT, CDR2 SNEGSKA (reference sequence). CDR3 DNA: TGCAGTGCTCATTTCCGGGCCCTCGTCGGTGAAAAACTGTTTTTT. This translates into CSAHFRALVGEKLFF.

The rearrangement uses TRBV2 and TRBJ2-7; no reliable D call. CDR1 is SNHLY and CDR2 is FYNNEI in the germline V gene. Trimming removed 11 bases from V and 1 base from J, with 18 bases in between. The CDR3 has 14 residues. The CDR3: CASRRYQESYEQYF. Here the CDR3 DNA reads TGTGCCTCCCGAAGGTACCAGGAGTCCTACGAGCAGTACTTC.

This CDR3 is CAISWTSNTGELFF. The CDR3 DNA is TGTGCCATCAGTTGGACCTCGAACACCGGGGAGCTGTTTTTT. The rearrangement uses TRBV10-3 and TRBJ2-2; no reliable D call. Trimming cost V 5 bases and J 0 bases, with 7 bases left between them. CDR1 and CDR2 (germline): ENHRY, SYGVKD. The CDR3 length is 14 residues.

The gene calls are TRBV5-1 and TRBJ1-1; no definite D call. Germline-derived CDR1 and CDR2 are SGHRS and YFSETQ. The CDR3 extends over 15 amino acids. V lost 1 base and J 1 base, leaving 11 bases between the germline ends. The CDR3 DNA follows: TGCGCCAGCAGCTTGTCGAGGTCGGAGAACACTGAAGCTTTCTTT. This sequence encodes CASSLSRSENTEAFF.

CDR3 bases: TGTGCCAGCAGGGGAATAAGCGTAGGAAGCTCCTACAATGAGCAGTTCTTC. It codes for CASRGISVGSSYNEQFF. V usage is TRBV11-2 and J usage is TRBJ2-1; D is unresolved. Germline V gene lookup returns CDR1 SGHAT and CDR2 FQNNGV. Between the trimmed V and J ends, which lost 6 bases and 0 bases, there was a span of 18 bases. This CDR3 comprises 17 residues.

Here the CDR3 DNA reads TGCAGTGCTAGAGATCCCCTGGTGGAGACCCAGTACTTC. Protein product: CSARDPLVETQYF. V is TRBV20-1 and J is TRBJ2-5; D remains ambiguous. V lost 0 bases and J 5 bases, leaving 10 bases between the germline ends. CDR3 length: 13 residues. Germline CDR1 DFQATT, CDR2 SNEGSKA (reference sequence).

To note about this clonotype: A junction end diverges from the germline sequence, so it may reflect a read error. CDR3 DNA sequence: TGTGCCAGCAGCGCAACCTTCCTAGCGGGAGTGACAGATACGCGGTATTTT. The encoded protein is CASSATFLAGVTDTRYF. The chain links TRBV11-3 to TRBJ2-3; 10 bases line up with TRBD2. Looked up from germline, CDR1 is SGHNT and CDR2 is YENEEA. The CDR3 runs to 17 residues.